Reported below is one TCR beta chain. The antigen remains unidentified. This entry comes from a study of shared clonotypes between healthy human individuals. Terminally differentiated effector memory CD45RA+ cells were excluded by CCR7 positive selection of CD45RO-negative cells. Replicate sorted-subset PCRs were loaded with around 210 ng DNA, tens of thousands of T cell genomes. TCRdb's copy holds only in-frame clones and misses some; the assay was immunoSEQ multiplex PCR. The data hold hundreds of thousands of clones, with around 96% observed a single time. The CDR3 contains 14 residues. From germline, CDR1 is MNHEY and CDR2 SMNVEV (reference sequence). V was cut by 6 bases and J by 2 bases, with 12 bases left in between. Study-wide results and limits: An effect of sequencing depth on clonotype sharing among donors was expected.

The sample was naive CD8+ T cells sorted from blood. The chain recombines TRBV27 with TRBJ2-3; D is undetermined. The sequence was collected from a woman aged 25 to 39 in good health. As DNA, the CDR3 is TGTGCCAGCAGCCCTATGGGGAACACAGATACGCAGTATTTT. This sequence encodes CASSPMGNTDTQYF.